The next 32 T cell receptor beta chains were all read from a single sample in a study of T cells after yellow fever vaccination. One entry per CDR3 protein, called by TCRdb with MiXCR from the 5' RACE reads. The data contain 46,000 or so distinct CDR3 sequences, more than 6% of them seen just once; the ten biggest clones take up about 10%. The starting material was PBMCs, either bulk or a sorted T-cell subset (CD4+, CD8+, memory, or dextramer-sorted; not recorded which), obtained 45 days after the yellow fever booster vaccination. These receptors all come from a man aged 30 to 39 who received the YFV17D yellow fever vaccine.

In its sample, this clonotype was seen many times. The chain carries TRBV15 and TRBJ2-3; D is unclear. The CDR3 loop spans 15 amino acids. Per germline, CDR1 LNHNV and CDR2 YYDKDF (reference sequence). V was trimmed by 3 bases and J by 6 bases, leaving 16 bases between them. CDR3 bases: TGTGCCACCAGCAGGGGGAATACCCGGTTGGATACGCAGTATTTT. This translates into CATSRGNTRLDTQYF.

This clonotype was detected ten times or more. The chain combines TRBV6-1 with TRBJ2-5; D might be TRBD2 (5 bases). V lost 5 bases and J lost 2, with 12 bases in between. CDR3 length: 14 residues. The V gene's germline CDR1 is MNHNS and CDR2 SASEGT. CDR3 DNA: TGTGCCAGCAGTATTTGGACTGGGCAAGAGACCCAGTACTTC. As protein: CASSIWTGQETQYF.

This chain uses TRBV3-1 with TRBJ2-1, with 9 bases aligning to TRBD2. With 1 base clipped from V and 6 bases from J, the junction kept 19 bases outside the gene matches. The V gene's germline CDR1 is LGHDT and CDR2 YNNKEL (reference sequence). The CDR3 extends over 20 amino acids. CDR3 sequence (DNA): TGTGCCAGCAGCCAAGCTTCGCCTAGCGGGATAACTTCTTTTGTCAATGAGCAGTTCTTC. This sequence encodes CASSQASPSGITSFVNEQFF.

This clonotype was counted at least ten times. The chain uses TRBV14 and TRBJ2-3, with D tentatively TRBD1 (7 bases). Trimming took 4 bases from V and 14 from J, leaving 16 bases between them. Per germline, CDR1 SGHDN and CDR2 FVKESK. The CDR3 covers 12 residues. Here the CDR3 DNA reads TGTGCCAGCAGCCCAGGGGGGAGGTCGGCGTATTTT. Protein product: CASSPGGRSAYF.

The rearrangement links TRBV29-1 to TRBJ1-2, with D tentatively TRBD1 (6 bases). The germline V gene encodes CDR1 SQVTM and CDR2 ANQGSEA. The ends were cut back, 7 bases at V and 8 bases at J, with 14 bases in the middle. The CDR3 runs to 11 residues. CDR3 nucleotides: TGCAGCGCCGTAGGGGGGGACGGCTACACCTTC. It is translated as CSAVGGDGYTF. The full variable domain, completed using reference TRBV29-1 and TRBJ1-2, is SAVISQKPSRDICQRGTSLTIQCQVDSQVTMMFWYRQQPGQSLTLIATANQGSEATYESGFVIDKFPISRPNLTFSTLTVSNMSPEDSSIYLCSAVGGDGYTFGSGTRLTVV.

There are many counts of this clonotype. The chain is built from TRBV15 and TRBJ2-7, with D possibly being TRBD2 (6 bases). Per the germline V gene, CDR1 is LNHNV and CDR2 is YYDKDF (reference sequence). Trimming took off 4 bases at V and 7 bases at J, with 17 bases between the two ends. This CDR3 contains 14 residues. CDR3 protein: CATSKPRDSSEQYF. The CDR3 nucleotides read TGTGCCACCAGCAAACCCCGGGACTCCTCTGAGCAGTACTTC.

This clonotype was counted ten times or more. The chain uses TRBV7-2 and TRBJ2-6; weak D call: TRBD2 (6 bases). Trimming removed 1 base at V and 3 bases at J, with 13 bases between. In germline, CDR1 is SGHTA, CDR2 FQGNSA. CDR3 size: 17 residues. The CDR3 loop reads CASSLVPGRDGANVLTF. In nucleotides, the CDR3 is TGTGCCAGCAGCTTAGTCCCAGGGCGGGATGGGGCCAACGTCCTGACTTTC.

This clonotype came up a few times. The chain couples TRBV27 to TRBJ1-4; D is unclear. This CDR3 contains 14 residues. Per germline, CDR1 MNHEY and CDR2 SMNVEV (reference sequence). Trimming stripped 6 bases from V and 3 bases from J, with 11 bases between. The CDR3 spells CASRRAAANEKLFF. The CDR3 DNA is TGTGCCAGCAGAAGGGCCGCGGCTAATGAAAAACTGTTTTTT.

This clonotype was detected a few times. The chain combines TRBV7-9 with TRBJ2-5; D unresolved. The V gene's germline CDR1 is SEHNR and CDR2 FQNEAQ (reference sequence). This CDR3 has 13 amino acids. V gave up 4 bases and J gave up 6 bases, with 12 bases separating them. The DNA for the CDR3 is TGTGCCAGCAGCTCGACCGTCAGAAAGACCCAGTACTTC. This gives the protein CASSSTVRKTQYF.

On this clonotype itself: The missing conserved phenylalanine or tryptophan at the end of this CDR3 makes a read error likely. This chain uses TRBV18 with TRBJ1-2; D perhaps matches TRBD1 (5 bases). V lost 3 bases and J 7 bases, leaving 12 bases between the germline ends. Germline assignment: CDR1 KGHSH and CDR2 LQKENI. This CDR3 region has 13 residues. The CDR3 sequence: CASSPSDTRGYTL. CDR3 bases: TGTGCCAGCTCACCGTCGGACACGCGTGGCTACACCCTC.

This clonotype has at least ten counts. This rearrangement joins TRBV12-3 or TRBV12-4 to TRBJ2-3; either TRBD1 or TRBD2 may fit D (6 bases each). This CDR3 has 13 amino acids. V was shortened by 3 bases and J by 5 bases, with 9 bases between the two germline ends. The DNA of the CDR3 is TGTGCCAGCAGTTTTAGGGGGGAAGATACGCAGTATTTT. Protein sequence: CASSFRGEDTQYF.

This clonotype was seen many times. The V and J genes are TRBV29-1 and TRBJ1-6; D not certain. Trimming took off 7 bases at V and 3 bases at J, with 13 bases between the two ends. Per germline, CDR1 SQVTM and CDR2 ANQGSEA. The CDR3 has 14 residues. The CDR3 DNA sequence: TGCAGCGCCCAGGAGGGCGGCTATAATTCACCCCTCCACTTT. This translates into CSAQEGGYNSPLHF.

This chain links TRBV4-3 with TRBJ1-4; D may be TRBD1 (6 bases). V was clipped by 2 bases and J by 3 bases, with 10 bases between them. The CDR3 length is 15 residues. In germline, CDR1 is LGHNA, CDR2 YSLEER. Here the CDR3 DNA reads TGCGCCAGCAGCCAAAGGGGGACCTCTAATGAAAAACTGTTTTTT. Amino acids: CASSQRGTSNEKLFF.

This clonotype was found many times. CDR3 sequence (DNA): TGTGCCAGCAGCCCGGGACAGGCCCTCTACGAGCAGTACTTC. Amino acids: CASSPGQALYEQYF. The chain carries TRBV4-2 and TRBJ2-7; 8 bases line up with TRBD1. Germline lookup yields CDR1 LGHNA and CDR2 YNFKEQ. The CDR3 has 14 amino acids. J lost 3 bases, V lost 4 bases, and 5 bases had no gene match.

This clonotype was picked up many times. V and J are TRBV5-4 and TRBJ2-1, with a tentative D call TRBD2 (6 bases). The CDR3 is 12 residues long. Per germline, CDR1 SGHNT and CDR2 YYREEE (reference sequence). The ends were cut back, 2 bases at V and 12 bases at J, with 12 bases in the middle. This CDR3 is CASSFGGSGQFF. DNA for the CDR3: TGTGCCAGCAGCTTCGGGGGTTCGGGGCAGTTCTTC. Full variable domain (missing parts from reference TRBV5-4 and TRBJ2-1): ETGVTQSPTHLIKTRGQQVTLRCSSQSGHNTVSWYQQALGQGPQFIFQYYREEENGRGNFPPRFSGLQFPNYSSELNVNALELDDSALYLCASSFGGSGQFFGPGTRLTVL.

This clonotype was recorded at least ten times. This chain links TRBV7-6 with TRBJ2-3; 9 bases agree with TRBD2. Germline V gene data show CDR1 as SGHVS and CDR2 as FNYEAQ. V lost 2 bases and J lost 5; bases outside the gene matches: 8. CDR3 length equals 16 residues. This CDR3 reads CASSLLLAGVGDTQYF. CDR3 sequence (DNA): TGTGCCAGCAGCTTACTCTTAGCGGGAGTTGGAGATACGCAGTATTTT.

CDR3 nucleotide sequence: TGTGCCAGCACCAAGCCAGGGGTCGGCAATGAGCAGTTCTTC. Translating it yields CASTKPGVGNEQFF. The chain carries TRBV6-1 and TRBJ2-1; a possible D gene is TRBD1 (6 bases). The germline V gene encodes CDR1 MNHNS and CDR2 SASEGT. Trimming shortened V by 7 bases and J by 6 bases, and 16 bases separated the two germline ends. This CDR3 comprises 14 residues.

This clonotype was observed a few times. V is TRBV29-1 and J is TRBJ1-6, with TRBD1 as a possible D gene (5 bases). The CDR3 consists of 12 residues. The germline V gene has CDR1 SQVTM and CDR2 ANQGSEA. V lost 7 bases to trimming and J lost 9 bases, with 13 bases between them. The chain's CDR3 is CSAGGGGSPLHF. DNA of the CDR3: TGCAGCGCCGGCGGGGGGGGTTCACCCCTCCACTTT.

This clonotype was counted many times. The J gene is TRBJ2-7, the V gene TRBV4-2, with TRBD2 identical over 7 bases. The CDR3 is made up of 15 amino acids. The germline gives CDR1 LGHNA, CDR2 YNFKEQ. The V segment lost 3 bases and the J segment 3 bases; nucleotides outside the gene matches: 8. The CDR3 bases are TGTGCCAGCAGCCACCCCAGGGCTAGCGGCTACGAGCAGTACTTC. This sequence encodes CASSHPRASGYEQYF.

This clonotype turned up a few times. This chain links TRBV6-4 with TRBJ1-1; 7 bases match TRBD1. This CDR3 region has 13 residues. The V gene's germline CDR1 is MRHNA and CDR2 SNTAGT. With 6 bases clipped from V and 4 bases from J, the junction kept 5 bases outside the gene matches. For the CDR3, the DNA is TGTGCCAGCAGAAGAGACAGGGTCACTGAAGCTTTCTTT. Amino acid sequence: CASRRDRVTEAFF.

The genes are TRBV7-9 and TRBJ1-2; D is unresolved. This CDR3 is built from 13 residues. Germline assignment: CDR1 SEHNR and CDR2 FQNEAQ (reference sequence). Trimming removed 5 bases at V and 8 bases at J, with 15 bases between. The CDR3, as DNA: TGTGCCAGCAGCCGGGGAGAGCAGGCCGGCTACACCTTC. Protein sequence: CASSRGEQAGYTF.

This clonotype was counted ten times or more. The chain recombines TRBV20-1 with TRBJ2-5; TRBD1 matches 10 bases. The CDR3 is 15 residues long. Germline V gene lookup returns CDR1 DFQATT and CDR2 SNEGSKA (reference sequence). V dropped 0 bases and J dropped 2; count of bases not matched to a gene: 3. For the CDR3, the DNA is TGCAGTGCTAGAGACGGGACAGGGGATCAAGAGACCCAGTACTTC. Amino acids: CSARDGTGDQETQYF.

In DNA form, the CDR3 reads TGTGCCAGCAGTTTATCAGCGGGAGGGAGGTACCAAGAGACCCAGTACTTC. This codes for CASSLSAGGRYQETQYF. The J gene is TRBJ2-5, the V gene TRBV12-3 or TRBV12-4, with 10 bases matching TRBD2. The CDR3 loop spans 17 amino acids. J was trimmed by 0 bases and V by 2 bases; bases with no gene match: 6.

This clonotype occurred many times. The genes are TRBV29-1 and TRBJ1-2; D not certain. The V and J ends lost 4 bases and 4 bases respectively, with 13 bases between them. Germline V lookup: CDR1 SQVTM, CDR2 ANQGSEA. The CDR3 has 13 amino acids. The CDR3 DNA follows: TGCAGCGTTGCCAAAGAAGCAGGCTATGGCTACACCTTC. Its translation: CSVAKEAGYGYTF. Filled out from reference TRBV29-1 and TRBJ1-2, the complete variable domain reads SAVISQKPSRDICQRGTSLTIQCQVDSQVTMMFWYRQQPGQSLTLIATANQGSEATYESGFVIDKFPISRPNLTFSTLTVSNMSPEDSSIYLCSVAKEAGYGYTFGSGTRLTVV.

This clonotype has more than one count but fewer than ten. The chain carries TRBV27 and TRBJ2-2; 9 bases fit TRBD2. The CDR3 covers 16 residues. The germline V gene has CDR1 MNHEY and CDR2 SMNVEV (reference sequence). V dropped 6 bases and J dropped 0; count of bases not matched to a gene: 5. In DNA, the CDR3 is TGTGCCAGCAGCGCGGGAGGGGTAGCGAACACCGGGGAGCTGTTTTTT. This encodes CASSAGGVANTGELFF.

This clonotype has ten or more counts. This sequence joins TRBV9 and TRBJ1-5; D ambiguous. This CDR3 spans 15 amino acids. Trimming took off 0 bases at V and 7 bases at J, with 14 bases between the two ends. Germline V gene sequence: CDR1 SGDLS, CDR2 YYNGEE. This CDR3 is CASSVGDTSAQPQHF. DNA for the CDR3: TGTGCCAGCAGCGTAGGGGATACGTCGGCCCAGCCCCAGCATTTT.

This clonotype was seen many times. The rearrangement links TRBV7-9 to TRBJ2-3; 11 bases fit TRBD2. This CDR3 has 17 amino acids. From germline, CDR1 is SEHNR and CDR2 FQNEAQ (reference sequence). V gave up 5 bases and J gave up 4 bases; unmatched junction bases: 11. CDR3: CASSPPTSGRRADTQYF. CDR3 bases: TGTGCCAGCAGCCCCCCCACTAGCGGGAGAAGGGCAGATACGCAGTATTTT.

V gene TRBV7-9 combines with J gene TRBJ2-1; D is unresolved. The CDR3 is made up of 11 amino acids. Germline CDR1 and CDR2: SEHNR and FQNEAQ (reference sequence). V gave up 10 bases and J gave up 8 bases, with 12 bases separating them. The CDR3 here is CAIIDGHEQFF. CDR3 coding DNA: TGTGCCATCATAGACGGGCATGAGCAGTTCTTC.

This clonotype was counted at least ten times. The chain carries TRBV4-3 and TRBJ2-1; 14 bases align to TRBD2. CDR3 length: 20 amino acids. J was trimmed by 0 bases and V by 1 base; bases with no gene match: 8. Germline CDR1 is LGHNA and CDR2 is YSLEER. CDR3 bases: TGCGCCAGCAGCCAAGGGGCCGGACTAGCGGGAGGTTCCTCCTACAATGAGCAGTTCTTC. Its translation is CASSQGAGLAGGSSYNEQFF.

Ten or more counts support this clonotype. The chain links TRBV7-2 to TRBJ2-1; D is unclear. Trimming removed 5 bases from V and 0 bases from J, with 5 bases in between. The germline V gene encodes CDR1 SGHTA and CDR2 FQGNSA. The CDR3 consists of 13 residues. The CDR3 sequence: CASSVNSYNEQFF. The CDR3 coding sequence is TGTGCCAGCAGCGTAAACTCCTACAATGAGCAGTTCTTC.

This clonotype was counted at least ten times. This chain uses TRBV6-5 with TRBJ1-5; a weak D match, TRBD1 (5 bases). This CDR3 has 13 amino acids. The germline V gene encodes CDR1 MNHEY and CDR2 SVGAGI. V shed 0 bases and J shed 7 bases, with 7 bases lying between them. CDR3 sequence: CASSYSWGQPQHF. CDR3 nucleotide sequence: TGTGCCAGCAGTTACTCCTGGGGGCAGCCCCAGCATTTT.

There are many counts of this clonotype. The genes are TRBV6-2 or TRBV6-3 and TRBJ2-5; weak D call: TRBD1 (6 bases). V lost 4 bases and J 0 bases, leaving 12 bases between the germline ends. Looked up from germline, CDR1 is MNHEY and CDR2 is SVGEGT. This CDR3 comprises 15 residues. The CDR3 nucleotides read TGTGCCAGCAGTTCTGGACAGCAGTACCAAGAGACCCAGTACTTC. Its protein product is CASSSGQQYQETQYF.